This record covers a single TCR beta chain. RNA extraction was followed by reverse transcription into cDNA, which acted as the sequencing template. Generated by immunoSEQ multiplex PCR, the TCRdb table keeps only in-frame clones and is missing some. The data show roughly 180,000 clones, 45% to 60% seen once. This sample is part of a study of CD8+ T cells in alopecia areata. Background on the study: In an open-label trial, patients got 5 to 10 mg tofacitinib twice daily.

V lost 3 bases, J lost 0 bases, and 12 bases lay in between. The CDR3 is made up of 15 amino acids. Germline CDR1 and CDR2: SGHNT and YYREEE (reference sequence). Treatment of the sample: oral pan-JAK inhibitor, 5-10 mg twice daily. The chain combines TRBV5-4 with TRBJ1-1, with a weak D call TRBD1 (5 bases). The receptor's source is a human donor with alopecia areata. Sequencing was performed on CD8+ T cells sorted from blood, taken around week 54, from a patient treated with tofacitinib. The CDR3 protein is CASSSRGGMNTEAFF. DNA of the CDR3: TGTGCCAGCAGCTCGCGCGGGGGGATGAACACTGAAGCTTTCTTT.